The 2 T cell receptor beta chains reported below all come from one sample, sequenced in a study of blood T cell repertoires in COVID-19. Using immunoSEQ multiplex PCR, the repertoire was profiled, and TCRdb retains in-frame clones only, with some absent. The sample yields under 450,000 clones, 70% to 90% seen once. The sequenced sample was peripheral blood. The receptors shown here come from a woman between 50 and 59 years old with COVID-19, enrolled during active disease.

The rearrangement links TRBV19 to TRBJ1-2; perhaps TRBD1 as D (6 bases). Germline V gene lookup returns CDR1 LNHDA and CDR2 SQIVND (reference sequence). Trimming took off 9 bases at V and 2 bases at J, with 22 bases between the two ends. The CDR3 runs to 16 residues. The CDR3, as DNA: TGTGCCAGCCTTTCGGTACTCAGGGGATCCAACTATGGCTACACCTTC. The encoded protein is CASLSVLRGSNYGYTF.

For this clone: The sample contains more than one DNA sequence encoding this CDR3. CDR3 sequence reads: CAWSVGQRNTEAFF. The CDR3 region has the DNA TGTGCCTGGAGTGTCGGACAGCGGAACACTGAAGCTTTCTTT. The rearrangement links TRBV30 to TRBJ1-1; D possibly corresponds to TRBD1 (6 bases). V lost 0 bases to trimming and J lost 1 base, with 9 bases between them. Looked up from germline, CDR1 is GTSNPN and CDR2 is SVGIG (reference sequence). There are 14 residues in the CDR3.